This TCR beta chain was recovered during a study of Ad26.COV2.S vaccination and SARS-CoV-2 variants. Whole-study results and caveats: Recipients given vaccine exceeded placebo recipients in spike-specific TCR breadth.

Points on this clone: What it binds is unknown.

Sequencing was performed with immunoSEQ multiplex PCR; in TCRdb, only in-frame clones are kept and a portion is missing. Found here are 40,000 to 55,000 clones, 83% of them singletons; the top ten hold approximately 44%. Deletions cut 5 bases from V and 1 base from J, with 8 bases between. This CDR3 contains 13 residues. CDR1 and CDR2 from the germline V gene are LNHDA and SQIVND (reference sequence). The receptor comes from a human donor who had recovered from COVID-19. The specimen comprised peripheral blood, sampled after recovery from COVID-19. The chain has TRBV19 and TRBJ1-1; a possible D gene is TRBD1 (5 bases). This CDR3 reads CASSGQGNTEAFF. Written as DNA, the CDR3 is TGTGCCAGTAGTGGGCAGGGGAACACTGAAGCTTTCTTT.